Below are 8 T cell receptor beta chains sequenced from a single sample in a study of shared clonotypes between healthy human individuals. CD8 cells classed as naive were CD45RO-negative and positively selected for CCR7, excluding terminally differentiated effector memory CD45RA+ cells. Clones were read by immunoSEQ multiplex PCR, and TCRdb kept only the in-frame ones, dropping some. The table includes about 700,000 clones, around 92% detected once. The sequencing sample was made of naive CD8+ T cells sorted from blood. These receptors all come from a man aged 25-40 years in good health.

J is TRBJ2-7 and V is TRBV13; 10 bases align to TRBD2. Germline V lookup: CDR1 PRHDT, CDR2 FYEKMQ (reference sequence). V gave up 3 bases and J gave up 1 base; unmatched junction bases: 9. There are 17 residues in the CDR3. CDR3 sequence reads: CASSFSSGRYTSYEQYF. The CDR3 DNA reads as TGTGCCAGCAGCTTTTCTAGCGGGAGATATACGTCCTACGAGCAGTACTTC.

The genes are TRBV29-1 and TRBJ2-1, with D unresolved. This CDR3 has 15 residues. CDR1 is SQVTM, CDR2 ANQGSEA, per germline. The V end lost 4 bases, the J end lost 2 bases, and 15 bases lay between the germline ends. Here the CDR3 DNA reads TGCAGCGTTGGAATTGAGCCTTCTCCCTACAATGAGCAGTTCTTC. The encoded protein is CSVGIEPSPYNEQFF.

This chain connects TRBV7-6 to TRBJ2-7, with 11 positions matching TRBD2. The CDR3 consists of 14 residues. Germline CDR1 and CDR2: SGHVS and FNYEAQ. Trimming cost V 5 bases and J 4 bases; bases outside gene matches: 4. The CDR3 bases are TGTGCCAGCAGCCCGGGACTAGCGGTATACGAGCAGTACTTC. Its translation is CASSPGLAVYEQYF.

The V call is TRBV12-5, the J call TRBJ2-3; TRBD2 agrees at 8 bases. CDR3 length equals 14 residues. CDR1 is LGHNT and CDR2 is FRNRAP in the germline V gene. Germline trimming cut 5 bases from V and 4 bases from J; bases unmatched to any gene: 5. In DNA, the CDR3 is TGTGCTAGTGGTATGGGACTAGTCTCAGATACGCAGTATTTT. Protein: CASGMGLVSDTQYF.

The V call is TRBV7-9, the J call TRBJ2-7; 8 bases align to TRBD2. After removal of 0 bases from V and 3 bases from J, the junction contained 4 bases not matched to a gene. This CDR3 comprises 15 residues. Germline assignment: CDR1 SEHNR and CDR2 FQNEAQ (reference sequence). CDR3: CASSLAGLVGYEQYF. In nucleotides, the CDR3 is TGTGCCAGCAGCTTAGCGGGACTAGTCGGCTACGAGCAGTACTTC. The variable domain in full, with the rest retrieved from reference TRBV7-9 and TRBJ2-7, is DTGVSQNPRHKITKRGQNVTFRCDPISEHNRLYWYRQTLGQGPEFLTYFQNEAQLEKSRLLSDRFSAERPKGSFSTLEIQRTEQGDSAMYLCASSLAGLVGYEQYFGPGTRLTVT.

The rearrangement uses TRBV27 and TRBJ2-5; TRBD2 matches 11 bases. The CDR3 is 16 residues long. Germline CDR1 MNHEY, CDR2 SMNVEV (reference sequence). The trim removed 7 bases at V and 4 bases at J, leaving 11 bases unmatched. CDR3 sequence: CASKGIVSGRGETQYF. The CDR3 DNA is TGTGCCAGCAAGGGGATTGTTAGCGGGAGGGGAGAGACCCAGTACTTC.

V and J are TRBV7-8 and TRBJ1-3; a weak D match, TRBD1 (5 bases). The germline V gene encodes CDR1 SGHVS and CDR2 FQNEAQ. The CDR3 covers 15 residues. V lost 1 base and J 8 bases, leaving 15 bases between the germline ends. CDR3 DNA: TGTGCCAGCAGCTTAGATTCGGGACTGAGGTACACCATATATTTT. Encoded protein: CASSLDSGLRYTIYF.

V and J are TRBV19 and TRBJ2-1, with no clear D. Germline lookup yields CDR1 LNHDA and CDR2 SQIVND (reference sequence). The V and J ends lost 4 bases and 9 bases respectively, with 7 bases between them. The CDR3 loop spans 11 amino acids. This CDR3 reads CASSNPGEQFF. For the CDR3, the DNA is TGTGCCAGTAGTAACCCCGGTGAGCAGTTCTTC.